This T cell receptor beta chain emerged from a study of CD8 T cells in ankylosing spondylitis. General study results and limits: According to the report, clones linked to the disease were significantly enriched in matched synovial fluid samples taken from ankylosing spondylitis patients. With a CD8+ phenotype, disease-linked clones were relatively rare in peripheral blood. Within ankylosing spondylitis blood, a TCR beta motif made up of roughly eight highly homologous variants appeared to be characteristic.

This clonotype was counted only a few times. Antigen unknown. By quantitative 5'-RACE with molecular barcodes, the TCR beta libraries were made. TCRdb processed the 5' RACE reads anew with MiXCR; each CDR3 protein has one entry. The sample has 350,000 to 550,000 distinct CDR3 sequences, 25% to 30% seen once. The CDR3 has 14 residues. The V end was cut by 2 bases, the J end by 0 bases, with 8 bases between. CDR1 and CDR2 (germline): DFQATT, SNEGSKA (reference sequence). This receptor was taken from a male donor with ankylosing spondylitis. The J gene is TRBJ2-1, the V gene TRBV20-1; tentatively, D is TRBD2 (6 bases). The specimen was blood, either unsorted or a sorted T cell fraction (not recorded which). Written as DNA, the CDR3 is TGCAGTGCTAGACGCGGGGTCTCCTACAATGAGCAGTTCTTC. Its protein product is CSARRGVSYNEQFF.